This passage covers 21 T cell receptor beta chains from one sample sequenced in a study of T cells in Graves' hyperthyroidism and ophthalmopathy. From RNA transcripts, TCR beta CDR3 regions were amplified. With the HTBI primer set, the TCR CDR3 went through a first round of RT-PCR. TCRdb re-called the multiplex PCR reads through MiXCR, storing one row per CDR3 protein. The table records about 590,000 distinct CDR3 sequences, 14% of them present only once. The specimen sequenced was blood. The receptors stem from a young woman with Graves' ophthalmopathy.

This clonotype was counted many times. Written as DNA, the CDR3 is TGCAGTGCTTACCAGGGTGAAAAACTGTTTTTT. This encodes CSAYQGEKLFF. The J gene is TRBJ1-4, the V gene TRBV20-1; tentative D call: TRBD1 (5 bases). Germline V lookup: CDR1 DFQATT, CDR2 SNEGSKA (reference sequence). The ends were cut back, 5 bases at V and 7 bases at J, with 8 bases in the middle. The CDR3 has 11 amino acids.

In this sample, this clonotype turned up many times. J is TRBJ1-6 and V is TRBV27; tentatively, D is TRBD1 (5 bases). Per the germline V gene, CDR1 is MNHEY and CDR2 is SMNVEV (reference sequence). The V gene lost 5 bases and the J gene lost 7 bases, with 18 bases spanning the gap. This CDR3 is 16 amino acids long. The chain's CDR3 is CASSHPRGGWNSPLHF. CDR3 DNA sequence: TGTGCCAGCAGTCACCCGCGTGGGGGGTGGAATTCACCCCTCCACTTT.

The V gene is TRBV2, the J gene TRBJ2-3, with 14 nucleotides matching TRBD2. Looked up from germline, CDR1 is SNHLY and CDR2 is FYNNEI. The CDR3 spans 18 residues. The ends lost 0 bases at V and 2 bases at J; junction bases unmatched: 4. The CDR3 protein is CASSEARLAGGITDTQYF. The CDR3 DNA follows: TGTGCCAGCAGTGAAGCTAGACTAGCGGGGGGGATCACAGATACGCAGTATTTT.

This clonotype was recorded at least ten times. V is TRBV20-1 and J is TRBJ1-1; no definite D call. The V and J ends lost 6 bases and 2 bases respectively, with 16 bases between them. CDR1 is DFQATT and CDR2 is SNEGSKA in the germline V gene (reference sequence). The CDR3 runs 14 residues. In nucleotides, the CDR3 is TGCAGTGCCACTCGTGAGGCCCGAAACACTGAAGCTTTCTTT. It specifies CSATREARNTEAFF.

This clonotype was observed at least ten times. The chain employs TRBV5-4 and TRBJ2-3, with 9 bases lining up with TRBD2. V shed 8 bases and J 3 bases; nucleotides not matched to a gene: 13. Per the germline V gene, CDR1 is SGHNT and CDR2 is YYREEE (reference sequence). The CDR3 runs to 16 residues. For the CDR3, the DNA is TGTGCCAGTTTTAGCGGGAGCCAAGGGGCGACAGATACGCAGTATTTT. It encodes CASFSGSQGATDTQYF.

The DNA for the CDR3 is TGCAGTGCTATCAGGGAGTTCGAGCAGTACTTC. Protein: CSAIREFEQYF. This sequence joins TRBV20-1 and TRBJ2-7; D may match TRBD1 or TRBD2 (5 bases each). Trimming removed 4 bases from V and 6 bases from J, with 10 bases in between. Germline V gene data show CDR1 as DFQATT and CDR2 as SNEGSKA (reference sequence). CDR3 length: 11 residues.

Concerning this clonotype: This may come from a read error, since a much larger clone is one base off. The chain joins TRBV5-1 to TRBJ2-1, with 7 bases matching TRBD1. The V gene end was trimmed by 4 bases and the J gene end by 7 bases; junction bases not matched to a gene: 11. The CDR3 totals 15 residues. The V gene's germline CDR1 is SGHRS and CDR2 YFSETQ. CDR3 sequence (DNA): TGCGCCAGCAGCCCTGACAGGGTGACCTCAAATGAGCAGTTCTTC. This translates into CASSPDRVTSNEQFF.

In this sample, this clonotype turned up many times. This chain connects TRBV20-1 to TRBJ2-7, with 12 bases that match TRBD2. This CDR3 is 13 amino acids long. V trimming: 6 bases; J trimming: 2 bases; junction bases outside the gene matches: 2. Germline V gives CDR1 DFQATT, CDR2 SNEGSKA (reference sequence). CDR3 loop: CSAGLAGTYEQYF. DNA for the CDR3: TGCAGTGCCGGACTAGCGGGAACCTACGAGCAGTACTTC.

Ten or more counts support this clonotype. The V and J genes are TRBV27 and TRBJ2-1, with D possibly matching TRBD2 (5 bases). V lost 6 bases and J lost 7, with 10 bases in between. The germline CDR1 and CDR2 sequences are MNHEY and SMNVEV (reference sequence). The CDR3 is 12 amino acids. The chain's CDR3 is CASSPPGNEQFF. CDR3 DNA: TGTGCCAGCAGCCCCCCGGGGAATGAGCAGTTCTTC.

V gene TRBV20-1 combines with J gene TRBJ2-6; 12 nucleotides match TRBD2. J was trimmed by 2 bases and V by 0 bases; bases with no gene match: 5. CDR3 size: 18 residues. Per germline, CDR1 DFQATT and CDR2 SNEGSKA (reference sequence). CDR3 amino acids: CSARDETSGSTGANVLTF. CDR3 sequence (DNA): TGCAGTGCTAGAGATGAGACTAGCGGGAGTACTGGGGCCAACGTCCTGACTTTC.

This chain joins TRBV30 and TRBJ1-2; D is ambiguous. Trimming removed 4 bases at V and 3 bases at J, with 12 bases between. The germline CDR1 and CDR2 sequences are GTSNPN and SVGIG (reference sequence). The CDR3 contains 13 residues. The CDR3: CAWMTRVDYGYTF. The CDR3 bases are TGTGCCTGGATGACGAGGGTTGACTATGGCTACACCTTC.

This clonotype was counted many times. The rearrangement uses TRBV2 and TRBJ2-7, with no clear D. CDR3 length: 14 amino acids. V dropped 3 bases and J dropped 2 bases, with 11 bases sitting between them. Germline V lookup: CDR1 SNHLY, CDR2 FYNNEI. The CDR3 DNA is TGTGCCAGCAGTGATCCGAGGCGACCCTACGAGCAGTACTTC. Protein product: CASSDPRRPYEQYF.

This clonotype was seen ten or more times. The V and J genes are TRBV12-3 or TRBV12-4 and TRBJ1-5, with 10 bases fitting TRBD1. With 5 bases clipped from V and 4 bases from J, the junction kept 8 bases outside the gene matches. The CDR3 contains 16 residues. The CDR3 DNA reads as TGTGCCAGCAGTCCGGGACAGGGGATCGTGAATCAGCCCCAGCATTTT. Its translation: CASSPGQGIVNQPQHF.

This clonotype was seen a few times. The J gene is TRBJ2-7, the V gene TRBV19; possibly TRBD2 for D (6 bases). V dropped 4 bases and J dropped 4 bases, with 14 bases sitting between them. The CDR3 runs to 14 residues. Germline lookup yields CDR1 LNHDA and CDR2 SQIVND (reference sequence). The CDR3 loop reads CASSTGAGGYEQYF. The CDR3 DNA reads TGTGCCAGTAGTACGGGAGCCGGGGGTTACGAGCAGTACTTC.

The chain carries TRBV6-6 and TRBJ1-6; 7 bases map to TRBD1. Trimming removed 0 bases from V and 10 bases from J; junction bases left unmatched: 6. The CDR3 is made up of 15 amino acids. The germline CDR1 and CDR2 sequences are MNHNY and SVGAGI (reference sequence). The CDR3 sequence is CASSYSRQGSSPLHF. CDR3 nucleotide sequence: TGTGCCAGCAGTTACTCTCGACAGGGTTCCTCACCCCTCCACTTT.

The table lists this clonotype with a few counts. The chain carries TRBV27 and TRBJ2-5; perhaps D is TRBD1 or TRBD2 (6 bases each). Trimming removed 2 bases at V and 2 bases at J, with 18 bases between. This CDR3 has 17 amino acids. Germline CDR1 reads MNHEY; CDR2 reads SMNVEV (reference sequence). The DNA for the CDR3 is TGTGCCAGCAGTTTACGGGCTAGAGGGGGGCTACAAGAGACCCAGTACTTC. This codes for CASSLRARGGLQETQYF.

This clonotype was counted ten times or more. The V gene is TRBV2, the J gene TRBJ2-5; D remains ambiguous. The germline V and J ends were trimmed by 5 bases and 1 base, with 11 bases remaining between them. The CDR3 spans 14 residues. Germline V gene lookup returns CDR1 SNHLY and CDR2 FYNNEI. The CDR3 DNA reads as TGTGCCAGCAGTCCGCCCGCCCCCCAAGAGACCCAGTACTTC. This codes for CASSPPAPQETQYF.

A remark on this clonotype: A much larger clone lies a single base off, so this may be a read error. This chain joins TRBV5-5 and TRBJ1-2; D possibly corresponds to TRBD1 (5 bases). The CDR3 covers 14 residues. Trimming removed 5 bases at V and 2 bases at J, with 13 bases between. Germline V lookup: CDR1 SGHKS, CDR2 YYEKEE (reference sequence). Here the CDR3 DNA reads TGTGCCAGCAGTCGGGACGGCCTGAACTATGGCTACACCTTC. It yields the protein CASSRDGLNYGYTF.

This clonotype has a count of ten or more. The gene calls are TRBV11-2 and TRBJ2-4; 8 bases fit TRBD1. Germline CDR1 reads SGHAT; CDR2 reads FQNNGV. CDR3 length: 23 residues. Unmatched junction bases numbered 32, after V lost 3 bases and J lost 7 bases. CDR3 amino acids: CASSFGSRRDRTLPRRVRNIQYF. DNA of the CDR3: TGTGCCAGCAGCTTCGGTAGTAGGCGGGACAGGACGCTCCCGAGGAGGGTTAGGAACATTCAGTACTTC.

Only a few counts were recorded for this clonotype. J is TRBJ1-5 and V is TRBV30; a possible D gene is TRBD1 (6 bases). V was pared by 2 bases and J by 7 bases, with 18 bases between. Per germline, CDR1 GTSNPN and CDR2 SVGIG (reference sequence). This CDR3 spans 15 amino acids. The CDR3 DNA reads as TGTGCCTGGAGTCGGGGGCCGAATTTAGGACAGCCCCAGCATTTT. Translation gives CAWSRGPNLGQPQHF.

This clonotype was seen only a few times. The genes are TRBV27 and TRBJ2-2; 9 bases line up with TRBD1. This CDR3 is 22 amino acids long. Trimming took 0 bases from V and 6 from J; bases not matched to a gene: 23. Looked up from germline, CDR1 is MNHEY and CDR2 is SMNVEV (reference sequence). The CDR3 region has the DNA TGTGCCAGCAGTTTATCCCCCCGTTTAGGGACAGGGCCCGGTCGGGTTTCCGGGGAGCTGTTTTTT. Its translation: CASSLSPRLGTGPGRVSGELFF.